These 18 T cell receptor beta chains were sequenced from one sample in a study of CXCR3-negative and CXCR3-positive naive CD8 T cells. cDNA libraries for TRB were generated by 5' RACE incorporating UMI labels. TCRdb derives one entry per CDR3 protein from the 5' RACE reads, leaving out DNA. The sample spans 6,500 to 10,000 distinct CDR3 sequences; the ten largest clones claim around 2%. Material for sequencing was naive CXCR3- CD8+ T cells from blood. Subset specified: CD45RO-CCR7+CD27+CD95- naive CD8+ T cells lacking CXCR3 (TNR3-). The receptors originated from a human donor in good health. Some clones in this sample may be carry-over from other donors' samples.

This chain uses TRBV5-4 with TRBJ2-1; the TRBD2 assignment by TCRdb is unverifiable without DNA. Per the germline V gene, CDR1 is SGHNT and CDR2 is YYREEE (reference sequence). The CDR3 consists of 18 residues. The CDR3 reads CASSLMGLAGGPNNEQFF. Variable domain in full (rest from reference TRBV5-4 and TRBJ2-1): ETGVTQSPTHLIKTRGQQVTLRCSSQSGHNTVSWYQQALGQGPQFIFQYYREEENGRGNFPPRFSGLQFPNYSSELNVNALELDDSALYLCASSLMGLAGGPNNEQFFGPGTRLTVL.

This chain uses TRBV6-5 with TRBJ2-1; TCRdb designates TRBD2, a call that cannot be tested without DNA. Germline assignment: CDR1 MNHEY and CDR2 SVGAGI. The CDR3 sequence is 15 residues long. The CDR3 reads CASSYSEGRDNEQFF.

This chain joins TRBV2 and TRBJ1-6. CDR3 length: 15 residues. The germline CDR1 and CDR2 sequences are SNHLY and FYNNEI. The CDR3 here is CASSEAGLSNSPLHF.

The V gene is TRBV2, the J gene TRBJ1-5; TCRdb picks TRBD1, but there is no DNA to check that call. CDR3 length: 16 residues. The germline V gene has CDR1 SNHLY and CDR2 FYNNEI. CDR3 sequence: CASSEGVGGSNQPQHF.

According to its frequency, this clonotype is medium-sized. This sequence joins TRBV29-1 and TRBJ2-1. CDR1 and CDR2 (germline): SQVTM, ANQGSEA. The CDR3 contains 14 residues. The CDR3 sequence is CSVEDRGSYNEQFF.

The chain employs TRBV7-9 and TRBJ2-7; as DNA is missing, the TRBD1 call by TCRdb cannot be tested. Looked up from germline, CDR1 is SEHNR and CDR2 is FQNEAQ (reference sequence). The CDR3 contains 12 residues. CDR3 sequence: CASSPGTGEQYF. Drawing the rest from reference TRBV7-9 and TRBJ2-7, the complete variable domain is DTGVSQNPRHKITKRGQNVTFRCDPISEHNRLYWYRQTLGQGPEFLTYFQNEAQLEKSRLLSDRFSAERPKGSFSTLEIQRTEQGDSAMYLCASSPGTGEQYFGPGTRLTVT.

This clonotype counts as medium-sized by frequency. The CDR3: CSAREWVGVSYNEQFF. The V gene is TRBV20-1, the J gene TRBJ2-1; the TCRdb D gene call, TRBD2, has no DNA to confirm it. This CDR3 has 16 amino acids. The V gene's germline CDR1 is DFQATT and CDR2 SNEGSKA (reference sequence).

According to its frequency, this clonotype is medium-sized. This chain connects TRBV5-1 to TRBJ2-4; TCRdb indicates TRBD1, and absent DNA this call remains unverified. CDR3 length: 16 residues. CDR1 SGHRS and CDR2 YFSETQ come from the germline V gene. The CDR3 here is CASRSDRTLAKNIQYF.

The chain combines TRBV29-1 with TRBJ2-1; TCRdb selects TRBD2, and the lack of DNA leaves this call unchecked. The CDR3 consists of 14 residues. Germline CDR1 is SQVTM and CDR2 is ANQGSEA. CDR3 amino acids: CSVEAGGAYNEQFF.

Measured by frequency, this clonotype is medium-sized (0.01 to 0.1%). The chain has TRBV12-3 or TRBV12-4 and TRBJ2-5. CDR3 length equals 13 residues. The CDR3 loop is CASSPWSEETQYF.

The V and J genes are TRBV29-1 and TRBJ2-7; the D call from TCRdb, TRBD1, cannot be confirmed without DNA. The CDR3 extends over 14 amino acids. Germline loops: CDR1 SQVTM, CDR2 ANQGSEA. The CDR3 here is CSVVAGTEFYEQYF.

The V gene is TRBV6-1, the J gene TRBJ2-7; TCRdb outputs TRBD1, but without DNA this stays unchecked. The CDR3 sequence is 11 residues long. Germline CDR1 is MNHNS and CDR2 is SASEGT. The CDR3 loop is CASDRGYEQYF.

This clonotype counts as medium-sized (0.01 to 0.1%) by frequency. The chain employs TRBV29-1 and TRBJ2-2. Germline CDR1 SQVTM, CDR2 ANQGSEA. The CDR3 has 12 amino acids. CDR3 loop: CSVESETGELFF.

This clonotype ranks as medium-sized in terms of frequency. V and J are TRBV9 and TRBJ2-1; TCRdb returns TRBD2, unconfirmable since there is no DNA. There are 14 residues in the CDR3. Germline CDR1 and CDR2: SGDLS and YYNGEE. The CDR3 loop is CASSVVVSGHEQFF.

J is TRBJ2-2 and V is TRBV20-1. The length of the CDR3 is 12 residues. In germline, CDR1 is DFQATT, CDR2 SNEGSKA (reference sequence). CDR3 in amino acids: CSALGITGELFF.

This CDR3 is CASSLNGGETQYF. The J gene is TRBJ2-5, the V gene TRBV7-3; checking the TCRdb D call of TRBD2 is not possible without DNA. The CDR3 totals 13 residues. Per germline, CDR1 SGHTA and CDR2 FQGTGA. Full variable domain (rest looked up from reference TRBV7-3 and TRBJ2-5): GAGVSQTPSNKVTEKGKYVELRCDPISGHTALYWYRQSLGQGPEFLIYFQGTGAADDSGLPNDRFFAVRPEGSVSTLKIQRTERGDSAVYLCASSLNGGETQYFGPGTRLLVL.

This clonotype is labeled medium-sized based on frequency. This chain links TRBV28 with TRBJ2-1; TCRdb selects TRBD2, and the lack of DNA leaves this call unchecked. CDR3 length equals 15 residues. Germline V CDR1 and CDR2: MDHEN, SYDVKM. The CDR3 sequence: CASSHGLANYNEQFF.

The chain uses TRBV29-1 and TRBJ2-1; there is no DNA to check the TCRdb D call of TRBD2. There are 14 residues in the CDR3. Per germline, CDR1 SQVTM and CDR2 ANQGSEA. The CDR3 sequence: CSVDEGIGYNEQFF.